The rows below give T cell receptor beta chains drawn from one sample of a study of T cell responses to AZD1222 COVID-19 vaccine. The repertoire was sequenced with immunoSEQ multiplex PCR; TCRdb's copy has only in-frame clones and lacks some. The sample has 110,000 or so clones; roughly 90% are singletons. This specimen consisted of peripheral blood, obtained on day 0 of AZD1222 vaccination. Every receptor here comes from an adult in good health. CDR3s include the opening cysteine and the closing phenylalanine or tryptophan.

j_call | v_call | cdr3_aa
TRBJ2-5 | TRBV19 | CASAQVGLSQYF
TRBJ2-7 | TRBV14 | CASSSPGQPYEQYF
TRBJ2-4 | TRBV30 | CAWGGVGIQYF
TRBJ2-6 | TRBV7-3 | CASSLWSGGGANVLTF
TRBJ1-2 | TRBV19 | CASSQYRGRTFGYTF
TRBJ2-2 | TRBV24-1 | CATSDLQGAYAGELFF
TRBJ1-5 | TRBV28 | CASSLGDRKNQPQHF
TRBJ2-5 | TRBV2 | CASGRDRQETQYF
TRBJ2-5 | TRBV7-2 | CASSPEAGRETQYF
TRBJ2-4 | TRBV5-4 | CASSFGGGPQNIQYF
TRBJ1-1 | TRBV18 | CASSPPWGRTEAFF
TRBJ1-5 | TRBV19 | CASSSPPETPQHF
TRBJ1-3 | TRBV4-1 | CASSQVPLSGNTIYF
TRBJ1-1 | TRBV9 | CASSVGGGAFTEAFF
TRBJ1-6 | TRBV19 | CASQSRGLGNPPLHF
TRBJ1-5 | TRBV6-5 | CATLMRQYNQPQHF
TRBJ1-6 | TRBV7-9 | CASSNGDSPLHF
TRBJ2-2 | TRBV11-2 | CASSSGQGMTGELFF
TRBJ1-1 | TRBV5-4 | CASSARDRGPMNTEAFF
TRBJ2-3 | TRBV7-2 | CASSLAGVTDTQYF
TRBJ1-6 | TRBV5-4 | CASSLDGTGYSPLHF
TRBJ2-1 | TRBV2 | CASSRDRYNEQFF
TRBJ2-7 | TRBV3-1/TRBV3-2 | CASSREREQYF
TRBJ2-5 | TRBV7-3 | CASSHYREETQYF
TRBJ2-3 | TRBV27 | CASSLSGGGYTDTQYF
TRBJ2-7 | TRBV27 | CASSLQGSGFYEQYF
TRBJ1-1 | TRBV28 | CASSSNTEAFF
TRBJ1-4 | TRBV3-1/TRBV3-2 | CASSQIIRQQTNEKLFF
TRBJ1-5 | TRBV19 | CASRISMGRNQPQHF
TRBJ2-5 | TRBV7-3 | CASSPGQGLETQYF
TRBJ2-3 | TRBV7-3 | CASSPPGPFTQYF
TRBJ2-3 | TRBV18 | CASSPIVGRGTDTQYF
TRBJ2-7 | TRBV29-1 | CSVEDRYEQYF
TRBJ1-2 | TRBV21-1 | CASSRGTGGNYGYTF
TRBJ1-4 | TRBV5-6 | CASSSYREVDEKLFF
TRBJ1-5 | TRBV12-5 | CASGLGGQGYSNQPQHF
TRBJ2-1 | TRBV30 | CAWKPGHRSSYNEQFF
TRBJ2-1 | TRBV18 | CASSPVTDRVNEQFF
TRBJ1-6 | TRBV6-2/TRBV6-3 | CASSGHQGGSYNSPLHF
TRBJ2-3 | TRBV6-4 | CASSDSGGSGPDTQYF
TRBJ1-2 | TRBV6-2/TRBV6-3 | CASSDASPSNYGYTF
TRBJ2-5 | TRBV5-4 | CASSLTGGEETQYF
TRBJ2-7 | TRBV15 | CATSREAGDRSYEQYF
TRBJ2-7 | TRBV9 | CASSVGLLGYEQYF
TRBJ2-5 | TRBV5-4 | CASSSGGRRQETQYF
TRBJ1-2 | TRBV2 | CASSDPDRSNMGYTF
TRBJ2-1 | TRBV10-3 | CAIRSSGGSNEQFF
TRBJ2-1 | TRBV19 | CASSIRDYNEQFF
TRBJ2-7 | TRBV27 | CASSFQQGPGGYEQYF
TRBJ1-4 | TRBV19 | CASSERTGLFF
TRBJ2-2 | TRBV24-1 | CATSGWGTGELFF
TRBJ1-1 | TRBV19 | CASSRGGGSEAFF
TRBJ2-7 | TRBV29-1 | CSVDFGRAEQYF
TRBJ1-3 | TRBV2 | CASRLDGSSGNTIYF
TRBJ2-3 | TRBV6-5 | CASRPHTGSTDTQYF
TRBJ1-1 | TRBV20-1 | CSASQGAGEWTEAFF